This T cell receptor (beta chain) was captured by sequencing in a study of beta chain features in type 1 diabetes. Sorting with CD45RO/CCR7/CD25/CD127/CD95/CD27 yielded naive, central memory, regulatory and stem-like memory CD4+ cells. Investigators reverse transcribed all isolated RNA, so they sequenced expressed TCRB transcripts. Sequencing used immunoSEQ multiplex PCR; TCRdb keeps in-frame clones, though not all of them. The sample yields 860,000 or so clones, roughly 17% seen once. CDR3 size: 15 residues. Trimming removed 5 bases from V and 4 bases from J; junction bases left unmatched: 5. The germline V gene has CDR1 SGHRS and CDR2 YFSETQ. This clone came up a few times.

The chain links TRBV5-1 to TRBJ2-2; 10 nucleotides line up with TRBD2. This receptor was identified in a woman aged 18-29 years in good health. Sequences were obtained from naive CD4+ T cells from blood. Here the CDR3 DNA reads TGCGCCAGCAGGCCAGCGGGAGGGCCCACCGGGGAGCTGTTTTTT. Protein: CASRPAGGPTGELFF.